The sequence of this TCR beta chain was determined in a study of blood T cell repertoires in COVID-19. For the study at large: Sources were T cells, B-cell-depleted T cells, or PBMCs; the material itself was cDNA or gDNA.

Trimming removed 4 bases at V and 0 bases at J, with 5 bases between. This CDR3 is 13 amino acids long. The germline gives CDR1 SNHLY, CDR2 FYNNEI. TCRdb's table, derived via immunoSEQ multiplex PCR, lists solely in-frame clones and lacks some. The sample gives 200,000 to 250,000 clones, over 80% of which show up once; about 1% is in the top ten. The chain carries TRBV2 and TRBJ2-3; possible D gene TRBD2, 5 bases. This clonotype was sampled from a man aged 50 to 60 who had been exposed to COVID-19. Sequencing was performed on PBMCs or T cells enriched from blood (not recorded which). This chain's CDR3 is CASSGGSTDTQYF. The CDR3 DNA is TGTGCCAGCAGTGGAGGGAGCACAGATACGCAGTATTTT. Supplemented by reference TRBV2 and TRBJ2-3, the full variable domain reads EPEVTQTPSHQVTQMGQEVILRCVPISNHLYFYWYRQILGQKVEFLVSFYNNEISEKSEIFDDQFSVERPDGSNFTLKIRSTKLEDSAMYFCASSGGSTDTQYFGPGTRLTVL.